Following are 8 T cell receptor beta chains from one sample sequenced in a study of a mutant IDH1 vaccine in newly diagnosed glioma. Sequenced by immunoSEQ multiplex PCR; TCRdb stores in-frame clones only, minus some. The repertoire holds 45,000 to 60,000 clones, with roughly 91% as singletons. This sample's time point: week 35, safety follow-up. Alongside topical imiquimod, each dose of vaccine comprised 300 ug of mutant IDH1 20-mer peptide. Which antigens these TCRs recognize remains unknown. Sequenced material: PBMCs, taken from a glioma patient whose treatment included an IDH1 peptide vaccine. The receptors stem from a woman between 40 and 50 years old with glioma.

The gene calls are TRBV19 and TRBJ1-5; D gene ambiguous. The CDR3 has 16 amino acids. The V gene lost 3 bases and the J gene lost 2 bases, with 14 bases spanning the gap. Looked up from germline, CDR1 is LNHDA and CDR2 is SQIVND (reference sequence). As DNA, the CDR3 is TGTGCCAGTAGTATCTTGACCCAGAAGGGCAATCAGCCCCAGCATTTT. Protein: CASSILTQKGNQPQHF.

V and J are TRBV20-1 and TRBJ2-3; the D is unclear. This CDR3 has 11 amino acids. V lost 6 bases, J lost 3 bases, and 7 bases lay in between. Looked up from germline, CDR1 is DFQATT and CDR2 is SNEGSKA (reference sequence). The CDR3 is CSAHSTDTQYF. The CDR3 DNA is TGCAGTGCCCATTCTACAGATACGCAGTATTTT.

The CDR3 DNA is TGTGCCACCACCGGCCCTGGGTGGACAGGGACCTACTATGGCTACACCTTC. Translation gives CATTGPGWTGTYYGYTF. This chain links TRBV15 with TRBJ1-2; 8 bases agree with TRBD1. Germline V gives CDR1 LNHNV, CDR2 YYDKDF (reference sequence). Trimming took 7 bases from V and 3 from J; bases not matched to a gene: 16. CDR3 length: 17 residues.

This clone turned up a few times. Written as DNA, the CDR3 is TGCGCCAGCACTGACATGTCGGGGAATCAGCCCCAGCATTTT. This translates into CASTDMSGNQPQHF. The gene calls are TRBV10-2 and TRBJ1-5; D remains ambiguous. The CDR3 contains 14 residues. V lost 7 bases and J 4 bases, leaving 14 bases between the germline ends. Germline CDR1 reads WSHSY; CDR2 reads SAAADI.

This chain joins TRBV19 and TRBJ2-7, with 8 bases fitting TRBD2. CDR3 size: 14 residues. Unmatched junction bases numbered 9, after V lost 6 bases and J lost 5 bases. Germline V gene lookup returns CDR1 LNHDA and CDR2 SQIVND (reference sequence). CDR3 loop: CASRKSGSPHEQYF. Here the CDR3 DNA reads TGTGCCAGTAGAAAGAGCGGGAGTCCCCACGAGCAGTACTTC. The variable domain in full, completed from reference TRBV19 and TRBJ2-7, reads DGGITQSPKYLFRKEGQNVTLSCEQNLNHDAMYWYRQDPGQGLRLIYYSQIVNDFQKGDIAEGYSVSREKKESFPLTVTSAQKNPTAFYLCASRKSGSPHEQYFGPGTRLTVT.

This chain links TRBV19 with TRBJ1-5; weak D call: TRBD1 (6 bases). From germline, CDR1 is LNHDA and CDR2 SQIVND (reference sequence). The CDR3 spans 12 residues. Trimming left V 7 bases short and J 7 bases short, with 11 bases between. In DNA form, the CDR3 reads TGTGCCAGTACCCGGGACACACAGCCCCAGCATTTT. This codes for CASTRDTQPQHF.

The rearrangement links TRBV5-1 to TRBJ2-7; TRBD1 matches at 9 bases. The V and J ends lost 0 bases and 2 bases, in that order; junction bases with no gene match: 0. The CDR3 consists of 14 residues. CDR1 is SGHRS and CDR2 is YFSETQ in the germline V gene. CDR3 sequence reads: CASSLGQGAYEQYF. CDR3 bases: TGCGCCAGCAGCTTGGGACAGGGGGCCTACGAGCAGTACTTC.

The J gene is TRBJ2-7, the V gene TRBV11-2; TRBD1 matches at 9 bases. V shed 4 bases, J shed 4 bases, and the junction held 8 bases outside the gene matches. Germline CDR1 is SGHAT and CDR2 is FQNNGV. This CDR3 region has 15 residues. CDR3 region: CASSSHRGRRYEQYF. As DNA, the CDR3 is TGTGCCAGCAGCTCCCACAGGGGGCGTAGGTACGAGCAGTACTTC. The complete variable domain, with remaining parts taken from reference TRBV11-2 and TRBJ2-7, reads EAGVAQSPRYKIIEKRQSVAFWCNPISGHATLYWYQQILGQGPKLLIQFQNNGVVDDSQLPKDRFSAERLKGVDSTLKIQPAKLEDSAVYLCASSSHRGRRYEQYFGPGTRLTVT.